Listed below are T cell receptor beta chains from one sample, sequenced in a study of beta chain features in type 1 diabetes. The protocol was immunoSEQ multiplex PCR, while the TCRdb copy is restricted to in-frame clones and leaves out a portion. The data contain roughly 730,000 clones, 13% of them singletons. Input material: naive CD4+ T cells from blood. The receptors here all came from a man aged 18-30 years with type 1 diabetes. CDR3s include the opening cysteine and the closing phenylalanine or tryptophan. A D gene is named only where the DNA matches it firmly. Clone sizes are given selectively: once, few, many, or a class where the clone is expanded.

v_gene,d_gene,j_gene,abundance,CDR3nt,CDR3aa
TRBV6-8,.,TRBJ1-2,few,TGTGCCATCCACTGTACTAACTATGGCTACACCTTC,CAIHCTNYGYTF
TRBV9,.,TRBJ1-1,.,TGTGCCAGCAGCGTAAGTGGAAACACTGAAGCTTTCTTT,CASSVSGNTEAFF
TRBV30,.,TRBJ2-7,.,TGTGCCTGGAGTGTGTTCGGCGCGGGCTACGAGCAGTACTTC,CAWSVFGAGYEQYF
TRBV6-4,.,TRBJ2-7,.,TGTGCCAGCAGTAGGACTGAGGGCTACGAGCAGTACTTC,CASSRTEGYEQYF
TRBV5-1,TRBD1,TRBJ1-4,few,TGCGCCAGCAGCAAGTGGACAGGAGATCCCAACGAAAAACTGTTTTTT,CASSKWTGDPNEKLFF
TRBV25-1,.,TRBJ2-1,.,TGTGCCAGCAGTGAATATCGGTTGGCTGCCCGGGATGAGCAGTTCTTC,CASSEYRLAARDEQFF
TRBV13,TRBD2,TRBJ2-1,.,TGTGCCAGCAGCTTCAGCGGGGGCCCCTACAATGAGCAGTTCTTC,CASSFSGGPYNEQFF
TRBV21-1,.,TRBJ2-7,.,TGTGCCAGCAGCAAAAACCCGGGACAGGCCGCCTACGAGCAGTACTTC,CASSKNPGQAAYEQYF
TRBV5-1,.,TRBJ2-2,few,TGCGCCAGCAGCTTGGTCAGCACCAACGGGGAGCTGTTTTTT,CASSLVSTNGELFF
TRBV18,.,TRBJ2-1,few,TGTGCCAGCTCACTTCAGGACGGTGAGCAGTTCTTC,CASSLQDGEQFF
TRBV5-1,.,TRBJ1-1,.,TGCGCCAGCAGCTTGAGGGGGGATACCGCTGAAGCTTTCTTT,CASSLRGDTAEAFF
TRBV6-1,TRBD1,TRBJ2-3,few,TGTGCCAGCAGTGGGACAGGGGGCGAGGCAGATACGCAGTATTTT,CASSGTGGEADTQYF
TRBV5-1,.,TRBJ2-7,.,TGCGCCAGCAGCTTGGGTCAATCCCAGCAGTACTTC,CASSLGQSQQYF
TRBV7-9,TRBD1,TRBJ1-1,few,TGTGCCAGCAGCTCAGGGGGGCCGAACACTGAAGCTTTCTTT,CASSSGGPNTEAFF
TRBV5-1,TRBD2,TRBJ2-1,few,TGCGCCAGCGATCTTAGCGGGGGCCCGCTAAGCTCCTACAATGAGCAGTTCTTC,CASDLSGGPLSSYNEQFF
TRBV2,.,TRBJ1-2,few,TGTGCCAGCAGCCCGCAGGGTCATGGCTACACCTTC,CASSPQGHGYTF
TRBV28,TRBD1,TRBJ1-1,few,TGTGCCAGCAGTTCCTCGGGACAGGTGATGAACACTGAAGCTTTCTTT,CASSSSGQVMNTEAFF
TRBV2,TRBD1,TRBJ2-7,few,TGTGCCAGCAGCCCCGCCCTGAACAGGGGGCACTACGAGCAGTACTTC,CASSPALNRGHYEQYF
TRBV30,.,TRBJ2-3,few,TGTGCCTGGGCTTACACAGATACGCAGTATTTT,CAWAYTDTQYF
TRBV25-1,.,TRBJ1-1,.,TGTGCCAGCAGTGAATATTCCACCACTGAAGCTTTCTTT,CASSEYSTTEAFF
TRBV5-6,TRBD2,TRBJ2-1,few,TGTGCCAGCAGCTGGGGACTAGATCCCTCCTACAATGAGCAGTTCTTC,CASSWGLDPSYNEQFF
TRBV30,TRBD1,TRBJ1-1,few,TGTGCCTGGAGTATATACAGGGGGATGGACACTGAAGCTTTCTTT,CAWSIYRGMDTEAFF
TRBV10-3,.,TRBJ2-3,.,TGTGCCATCAGTGGCCCCTCTGGGGGGCCAGATACGCAGTATTTT,CAISGPSGGPDTQYF
TRBV6-5,.,TRBJ2-3,few,TGTGCCAGCGGGCGCGATACGCAGTATTTT,CASGRDTQYF
TRBV6-5,.,TRBJ2-7,.,TGTGCCAGCAGTGGTCGTGGAACGAGCTCCTACGAGCAGTACTTC,CASSGRGTSSYEQYF
TRBV6-5,.,TRBJ2-1,.,TGTGCCAGCAGTTACTCTTACAGGGACAATGAGCAGTTCTTC,CASSYSYRDNEQFF
TRBV6-5,.,TRBJ1-1,few,TGTGCCAGCAGTGACCCAAGGGAGGGTGAAGCTTTCTTT,CASSDPREGEAFF
TRBV7-3,.,TRBJ2-6,.,TGTGCCAGCAGCTTATACAGGGCGGCTGGGGCCAACGTCCTGACTTTC,CASSLYRAAGANVLTF
TRBV7-3,TRBD1,TRBJ1-2,few,TGTGCCAGCAGCCGGACAGGGGGCGCAGATGGCTACACCTTC,CASSRTGGADGYTF
TRBV9,TRBD1,TRBJ2-1,few,TGTGCCAGCAGCGCGACAGGGGGCAACTACAATGAGCAGTTCTTC,CASSATGGNYNEQFF
TRBV15,TRBD1,TRBJ1-1,.,TGTGCCACCAGCAGAGACAGGGGGCTCGGCACTGAAGCTTTCTTT,CATSRDRGLGTEAFF
TRBV30,.,TRBJ1-5,few,TGTGCCTGGACCATGGGGACGGGAGGGAATCAGCCCCAGCATTTT,CAWTMGTGGNQPQHF
TRBV6-1,TRBD1,TRBJ2-3,few,TGTGCCAGCAGTGAAGCGATAACAGGGGGCCTTAGCACAGATACGCAGTATTTT,CASSEAITGGLSTDTQYF
TRBV30,.,TRBJ2-3,few,TGTGCCTGGAGCGGCAGGGTGGGTACGCAGTATTTT,CAWSGRVGTQYF
TRBV28,.,TRBJ1-5,.,TGTGCCAGCAGTTCGCACCCTTCCAGCGGTGCCCAGCATTTT,CASSSHPSSGAQHF
TRBV6-5,.,TRBJ2-7,.,TGTGCCAGCATGGAAACCAAATCGGGCTCCTACGAGCAGTACTTC,CASMETKSGSYEQYF
TRBV4-1,TRBD1,TRBJ2-1,.,TGCGCCAGCAGCCAAGAACAGGGGGCAACCTACAATGAGCAGTTCTTC,CASSQEQGATYNEQFF
TRBV19,TRBD1,TRBJ1-2,.,TGTGCCAGTAGTCTCATGGGACAGCCGGGCTACACCTTC,CASSLMGQPGYTF
TRBV6-6,.,TRBJ2-3,.,TGTGCCAGCAGTTACTGGGGGGCTACAGATACGCAGTATTTT,CASSYWGATDTQYF
TRBV7-9,.,TRBJ2-1,few,TGTGCCAGCAGCTCGGACACTTACAATGAGCAGTTCTTC,CASSSDTYNEQFF
TRBV20-1,.,TRBJ1-2,few,TGCAGTGCTGACGGGACATATGGCTACACCTTC,CSADGTYGYTF
TRBV18,.,TRBJ2-3,few,TGTGCCAGCTCACCACCCCTGGCGGTGGGTGGCACAGATACGCAGTATTTT,CASSPPLAVGGTDTQYF
TRBV13,TRBD1,TRBJ1-2,.,TGTGCCAGCAGCCTAACAGGGGCGTATGGCTACACCTTC,CASSLTGAYGYTF
TRBV5-6,.,TRBJ2-2,.,TGTGCCAGCAGCTACGGGACACCCGGGGAGCTGTTTTTT,CASSYGTPGELFF
TRBV29-1,.,TRBJ1-1,.,TGCAGCGTTGCTGGGAGGATGAACACTGAAGCTTTCTTT,CSVAGRMNTEAFF
TRBV7-2,.,TRBJ2-5,once,TGTGCCAGCAGCCAAACATGGGCGGGTCAAGAGACCCAGTACTTC,CASSQTWAGQETQYF
TRBV5-4,TRBD2,TRBJ2-5,.,TGTGCCAGCGGGAGAAGCGGGGGGGCTTCAGGGGAGACCCAGTACTTC,CASGRSGGASGETQYF
TRBV6-6,TRBD1,TRBJ1-4,.,TGTGCCAGCTACGGACAGGGGGTTATGATGAGGCTGTTTTTT,CASYGQGVMMRLFF
TRBV7-2,.,TRBJ2-2,.,TGTGCCGGGGGCAGGGACGCCAGGACCGGGGAGCTGTTTTTT,CAGGRDARTGELFF
TRBV7-9,.,TRBJ2-2,.,TGTGCCAGCAGCGTCGGACCCGGGGAGCTGTTTTTT,CASSVGPGELFF
TRBV10-3,TRBD1,TRBJ1-5,.,TGTGCCATCAGTATGGGACAGCTCAATCAGCCCCAGCATTTT,CAISMGQLNQPQHF
TRBV6-5,.,TRBJ1-3,few,TGTGCCAGCAGTTACGGCAGGCCAGCTCGAGGAAACACCATATATTTT,CASSYGRPARGNTIYF
TRBV30,.,TRBJ1-3,.,TGTGCCTGGAGTTTTGTGACCTCTGGAAACACCATATATTTT,CAWSFVTSGNTIYF
TRBV18,.,TRBJ1-2,once,TGTGCCAGCTCACCTCCGACAGCAAATGGCTACACCTTC,CASSPPTANGYTF
TRBV28,TRBD2,TRBJ2-7,.,TGTGCCAGCAGATACTCGACGGGGGGTTCAACCTCCTACGAGCAGTACTTC,CASRYSTGGSTSYEQYF
TRBV29-1,TRBD2,TRBJ2-7,.,TGCAGCGTTGCCCCAAGACTAGCGGGGGTCGAGCAGTACTTC,CSVAPRLAGVEQYF
TRBV9,TRBD2,TRBJ2-3,few,TGTGCCAGCAGCGTAGAGAGGAGCGGGGGCACAGATACGCAGTATTTT,CASSVERSGGTDTQYF
TRBV29-1,.,TRBJ1-2,.,TGCAGCGTTGAACTGGCTTCCTCGGGAGGCTGCACCTTC,CSVELASSGGCTF
TRBV28,.,TRBJ1-1,few,TGTGCCAGCAGTGGTGACTACACTGAAGCTTTCTTT,CASSGDYTEAFF